The clone carrying this TCR beta chain came up a few times. Its target is not known. The listed genes are named as in mouse. Read data end 4 residues before the CDR3 end; the end is taken from the germline J gene. Other DNA sequences within the sample encode an identical CDR3. This CDR3 has 13 amino acids. The germline V gene encodes CDR1 NNHDY and CDR2 SYVADS. V was clipped by 0 bases and J by 3 bases, with 5 bases between them. These data come from a study of CD8+ T cells in alopecia areata. Study observations and caveats: Higher clonality was seen in lesional scalp than in normal scalp, especially in alopecia totalis/universalis. Scalp samples also yield sequences from resident alphabeta T cells of normal skin. Patients shared TCRs less clearly than mice did, possibly for HLA-related reasons.

A panel of CD4, CD8alpha, NKG2D, NKG2ACE and other markers served to sort pooled cutaneous lymph node cells. Sequencing relied on a cDNA template that was reverse transcribed from extracted RNA. Produced via immunoSEQ multiplex PCR; TCRdb's table is partial and in-frame only. This sample has roughly 260,000 clones, each found more than once. The receptor was derived from a C3H/HeJ mouse with alopecia areata. The mouse line has the MHC haplotype H2-k. Sequenced: CD4+ T cells sorted from a lymph node. The gene calls are TRBV13-3 and TRBJ2-4, with no clear D. CDR3 sequence: CASSDASQNTLYF. The sequenced CDR3 bases are TGTGCCAGCAGTGATGCCAGCCAAAAC.